This note documents a single T cell receptor (beta chain) sequence. The antigen is not known. CD4+ cells were split into CD45RA+ naive and CD45RA-negative memory subsets. V lost 1 base and J lost 5; bases outside the gene matches: 4. Per the germline V gene, CDR1 is SGHTA and CDR2 is FQGTGA. This CDR3 has 15 amino acids. Sequencing used immunoSEQ multiplex PCR; TCRdb keeps in-frame clones, though not all of them. The sample yields 2 million to 3 million clones, 93% seen once. This sample is part of a study of shared clonotypes between healthy human individuals. Points from the study as a whole: Estimated richness was generally greater in naive than memory subsets. The study found lower generation probabilities in non-shared clonotypes than in those shared by all four donors.

Sequencing used naive CD4+ T cells from PBMCs. Subset reported: CD45RA+ positively selected. This clonotype was obtained from a young man in good health. Some clones in this sample may be carry-over from other donors' samples. The chain links TRBV7-3 to TRBJ2-1; TRBD2 agrees at 8 bases. The DNA of the CDR3 is TGTGCCAGCAGCTTAAGCCCTAGCGGGCACAATGAGCAGTTCTTC. Its translation: CASSLSPSGHNEQFF.